This entry concerns a single T cell receptor beta chain. No antigen is known for it. This record belongs to a study of OX40 agonist ivuxolimab in advanced cancers. Study as a whole: Ivuxolimab is an agonistic anti-OX40 (CD134) antibody, and patients were treated with it. Therapy given before enrollment (anti-PD-1, anti-PD-L1 or anti-CTLA-4) was allowed, and 40% had some. Of the patients, three showed partial responses, one with hepatocellular carcinoma and two with cutaneous melanoma. General study points: Clonal expansion was seen in CD4+ and CD8+ blood T cells by week 6 at 0.1 to 3.0 mg/kg.

The CDR3 spans 15 residues. Trimming left V 4 bases short and J 4 bases short, with 17 bases between. The table came from immunoSEQ multiplex PCR; TCRdb's copy has only in-frame clones and leaves some out. This sample has fewer than 100,000 clones, with around 90% found just once. V gene TRBV5-3 combines with J gene TRBJ1-2, with a weak D call TRBD1 (5 bases). TRBV5-3 is annotated as an ORF whose role is uncertain. This specimen was CD4+ or CD8+ T cells sorted from blood, taken in a trial of the OX40 agonist ivuxolimab. The receptor was derived from an adult with an advanced solid tumor such as melanoma, head and neck, liver or kidney cancer. CDR3 DNA: TGTGCCAGAAGCCTATGGGCCACGGGGCTCTATGGCTACACCTTC. Its protein product is CARSLWATGLYGYTF.